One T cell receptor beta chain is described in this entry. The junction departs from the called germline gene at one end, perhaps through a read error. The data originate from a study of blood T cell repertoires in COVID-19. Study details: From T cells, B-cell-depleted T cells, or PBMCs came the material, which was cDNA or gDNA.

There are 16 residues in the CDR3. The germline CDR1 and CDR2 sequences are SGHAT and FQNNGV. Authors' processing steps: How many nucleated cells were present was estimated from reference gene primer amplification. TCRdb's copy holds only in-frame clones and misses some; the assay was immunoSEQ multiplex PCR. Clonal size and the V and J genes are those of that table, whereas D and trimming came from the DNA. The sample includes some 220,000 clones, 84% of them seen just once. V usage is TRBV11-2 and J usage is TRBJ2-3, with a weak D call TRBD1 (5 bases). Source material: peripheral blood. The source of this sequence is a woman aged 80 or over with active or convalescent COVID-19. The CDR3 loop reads CASSLVGRVSTDTQYF. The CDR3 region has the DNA TGTGCCAGCAGCTTAGTGGGCAGGGTTAGCACAGATACACAGTATTTT.